This T cell receptor (beta chain) was recorded in a study of cytomegalovirus exposure and HLA in healthy donors. General study points: Analysis performed later showed TCR beta chains linked to HLA being more clonally expanded than equally common others.

Per germline, CDR1 SQVTM and CDR2 ANQGSEA. The CDR3 has 13 amino acids. The V end lost 4 bases, the J end lost 1 base, and 10 bases lay between the germline ends. As for this clone: Its target is unknown.

60 Vbeta and 13 Jbeta primers were used in PCR. The method was immunoSEQ multiplex PCR; TCRdb's version includes in-frame clones alone and lacks a portion of them. The sample holds 100,000 to 150,000 clones; approximately 80% are singletons and the top ten take approximately 3%. Specimen: PBMCs. The chain recombines TRBV29-1 with TRBJ1-2; D remains unclear. This clonotype was obtained from a boy between 2 and 10 years old in good health and CMV-seronegative. The CDR3 DNA follows: TGCAGCGTTGTTCCAGTCCTTAACTATGGCTACACCTTC. As protein: CSVVPVLNYGYTF. The whole variable domain, remainder taken from reference TRBV29-1 and TRBJ1-2, is SAVISQKPSRDICQRGTSLTIQCQVDSQVTMMFWYRQQPGQSLTLIATANQGSEATYESGFVIDKFPISRPNLTFSTLTVSNMSPEDSSIYLCSVVPVLNYGYTFGSGTRLTVV.